The TCR beta chain under discussion was sequenced for a study of long-term antiretroviral therapy in people with HIV. The study used samples holding about 0.85-10 million cryopreserved PBMC before DNA extraction. The CDR3 sequence is 12 residues long. CDR1 is SGHNT, CDR2 YYREEE, per germline (reference sequence). Trimming removed 1 base from V and 4 bases from J, with 3 bases in between. The libraries were made with immunoSEQ v3.0 at survey level. Sequenced by immunoSEQ multiplex PCR; TCRdb stores in-frame clones only, minus some. The repertoire holds fewer than 30,000 clones, with approximately 88% as singletons.

The chain combines TRBV5-4 with TRBJ1-5; D uncertain. The sequence derives from a man aged 25-45 years with HIV. The sequencing here drew on unsorted PBMCs, taken around 2.8 years after starting antiretroviral therapy. CDR3 region: CASSLINQPQHF. For the CDR3, the DNA is TGTGCCAGCAGCTTGATAAATCAGCCCCAGCATTTT.